This T cell receptor beta chain was identified in a study of cytomegalovirus exposure and HLA in healthy donors. A note on this clone: Its antigen is not known.

Researchers ran the PCR with 60 Vbeta and 13 Jbeta primers. This table comes from immunoSEQ multiplex PCR, and its TCRdb copy is limited to in-frame clones, with some not included. This sample's clone table lists tens of thousands of clones. Germline values: CDR1 SGHRS, CDR2 YFSETQ. Trimming removed 0 bases at V and 12 bases at J, with 9 bases between. The length of the CDR3 is 12 residues. Study-wide results and limits: A few CMV-associated chains proved CMV antigen-specific in vitro. Information on immune exposure was restricted to one variable (CMV serostatus).

Sequencing was performed on PBMCs. The origin of this receptor is a man in his forties or fifties in good health and CMV-seronegative. The chain recombines TRBV5-1 with TRBJ1-4, with D possibly matching TRBD1 (5 bases). CDR3 sequence reads: CASSLVGEELFF. The CDR3 DNA reads as TGCGCCAGCAGCTTGGTAGGGGAGGAACTGTTTTTT.